This T cell receptor (beta chain) was found in a study of beta chain features in type 1 diabetes. The CDR3 length is 11 residues. Germline values: CDR1 SQVTM, CDR2 ANQGSEA. Of note for this clone: No antigen is known for it.

The sequenced template was cDNA made from the entire isolated RNA. Sequencing was performed with immunoSEQ multiplex PCR; in TCRdb, only in-frame clones are kept and a portion is missing. The table records 850,000 to 900,000 clones, under 20% of them present only once. Study-level results: Any HLA effect on TCRB rearrangement was left unresolved by small sub-analyses.

The clonotype originates from a young woman in good health. Sequenced input: naive CD4+ T cells from blood. V gene TRBV29-1 combines with J gene TRBJ2-5; D not resolved. The DNA matches TRBJ2-7 better at its end, which makes the J call doubtful. The chain's CDR3 is CSVEDLYEQYF. The CDR3 DNA reads TGCAGCGTTGAAGATCTCTACGAGCAGTACTTC.